This entry is about one T cell receptor beta chain. The antigen remains unidentified. Per germline, CDR1 SSHAT and CDR2 FNYEAQ (reference sequence). Germline trimming cut 5 bases from V and 3 bases from J; bases unmatched to any gene: 4. The CDR3 covers 14 residues. The data are from a study of cytomegalovirus exposure and HLA in healthy donors. Findings and limits, study-wide: It was 164 TCR beta chains that were listed as cytomegalovirus-associated.

Using immunoSEQ multiplex PCR, the repertoire was profiled, and TCRdb retains in-frame clones only, with some absent. Of around 91,000 clones in the sample, over 85% were seen once. This sequence was found in a woman aged 30 to 39 in good health and CMV-seropositive. The chain has TRBV7-7 and TRBJ2-3, with 8 bases lining up with TRBD2. Specimen: PBMCs. For the CDR3, the DNA is TGTGCCAGCAGCCACGGGGGGGGGACAGATACGCAGTATTTT. Residues: CASSHGGGTDTQYF.